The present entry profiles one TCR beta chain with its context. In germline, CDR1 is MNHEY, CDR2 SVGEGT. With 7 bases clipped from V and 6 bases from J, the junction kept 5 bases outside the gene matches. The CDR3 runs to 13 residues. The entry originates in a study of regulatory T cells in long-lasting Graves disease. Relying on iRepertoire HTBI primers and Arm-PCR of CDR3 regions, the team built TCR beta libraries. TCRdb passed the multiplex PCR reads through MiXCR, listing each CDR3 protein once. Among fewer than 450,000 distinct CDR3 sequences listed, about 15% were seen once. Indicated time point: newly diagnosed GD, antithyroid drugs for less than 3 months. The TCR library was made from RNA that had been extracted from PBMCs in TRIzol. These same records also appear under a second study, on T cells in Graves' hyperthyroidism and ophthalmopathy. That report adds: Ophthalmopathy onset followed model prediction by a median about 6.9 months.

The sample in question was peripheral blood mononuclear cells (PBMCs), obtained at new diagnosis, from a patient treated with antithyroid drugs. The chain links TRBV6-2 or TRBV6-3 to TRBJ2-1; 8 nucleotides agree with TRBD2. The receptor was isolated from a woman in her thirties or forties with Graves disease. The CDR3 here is CASTQLAGNEQFF. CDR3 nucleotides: TGTGCCAGCACCCAGCTAGCGGGCAATGAGCAGTTCTTC.